This T cell receptor beta chain came from a study of T cell changes during pregnancy in multiple sclerosis (dated by TCRdb to about 2019). Broadly, across the study: The study examined how the T cell repertoire changed over the course of pregnancy in women with multiple sclerosis.

Receptor libraries were prepared by the immunoSEQ multiplex PCR assay. TCRdb mirrors the immuneACCESS table, restricted to in-frame sequences. Some clones are absent from its copies; in checked studies, under half trace to an unresolved V gene, and the reason for the others is unknown. The sample includes over 90,000 clones, with 91% observed a single time. Of the sample, 0.8% to 0.95% falls within the top ten clones. The CDR3, from cysteine to phenylalanine, totals 17 residues. Only the CDR3 portion is preserved as DNA: 51 bases, with reading frame beginning at the first base. A distance of 18 bases separates the germline ends of V and J, which lose 3 bases and 3 bases respectively. The germline V gene (reference sequence) yields LNHDA for CDR1 and SQIVND for CDR2. Regarding this clone: There is no known antigen for this receptor. It has no much larger one-base neighbor in the sample; base qualities were not kept.

The TCR was taken from a female donor with multiple sclerosis, enrolled in a pregnancy study. The specimen was peripheral blood, collected before pregnancy. The chain is made from TRBV19 and TRBJ1-5; the best D guess is TRBD1, with 6 bases matching. The CDR3 protein sequence reads: CASSISLTGLLNQPQHF. DNA sequence: TGTGCCAGTAGTATCTCCTTAACAGGGTTGCTCAATCAGCCCCAGCATTTT.